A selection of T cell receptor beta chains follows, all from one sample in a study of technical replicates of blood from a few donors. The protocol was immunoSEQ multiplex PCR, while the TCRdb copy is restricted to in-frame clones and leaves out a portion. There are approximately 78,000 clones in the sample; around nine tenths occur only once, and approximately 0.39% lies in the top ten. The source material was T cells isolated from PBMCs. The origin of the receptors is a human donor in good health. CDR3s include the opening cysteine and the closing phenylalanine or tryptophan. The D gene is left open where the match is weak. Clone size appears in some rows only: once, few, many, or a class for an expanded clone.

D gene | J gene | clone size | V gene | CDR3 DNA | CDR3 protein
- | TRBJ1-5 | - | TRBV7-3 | TGTGCCAGCAGCCAAGGGAGTGATCAGCCCCAGCATTTT | CASSQGSDQPQHF
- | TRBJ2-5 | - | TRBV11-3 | TGTGCCAGCAGCCACCCACAGGGAAAAGAGACCCAGTACTTC | CASSHPQGKETQYF
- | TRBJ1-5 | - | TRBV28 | TGTGCCAGCAGTTTTAACAGGGTCCCGAATCAGCCCCAGCATTTT | CASSFNRVPNQPQHF
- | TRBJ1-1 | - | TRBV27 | TGTGCCAGCGGGGCCTGGTACCAGAACACTGAAGCTTTCTTT | CASGAWYQNTEAFF
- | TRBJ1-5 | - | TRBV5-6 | TGTGCCAGCAGTTCCGCGGGGGACCAGCCCCAGCATTTT | CASSSAGDQPQHF
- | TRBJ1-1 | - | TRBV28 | TGTGCCAGCAGTTTTATGACTACTGAAGCTTTCTTT | CASSFMTTEAFF
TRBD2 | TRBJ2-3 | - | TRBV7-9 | TGTGCCAGCAGCGCTAGCGGGATATCCACAGATACGCAGTATTTT | CASSASGISTDTQYF
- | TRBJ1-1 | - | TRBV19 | TGTGCCAGTAGTACAGAGAACGGGGCTGAAGCTTTCTTT | CASSTENGAEAFF
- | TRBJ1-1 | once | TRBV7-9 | TGTGCCAGCAGCCCCCCAGGGAACACTGAAGCTTTCTTT | CASSPPGNTEAFF
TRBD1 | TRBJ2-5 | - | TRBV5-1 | TGCGCCAGCAGCTGGGGACAGTCCCAAGAGACCCAGTACTTC | CASSWGQSQETQYF
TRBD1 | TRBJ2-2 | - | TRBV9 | TGTGCCAGCAGCTCAGGGGGCGGGAACACCGGGGAGCTGTTTTTT | CASSSGGGNTGELFF